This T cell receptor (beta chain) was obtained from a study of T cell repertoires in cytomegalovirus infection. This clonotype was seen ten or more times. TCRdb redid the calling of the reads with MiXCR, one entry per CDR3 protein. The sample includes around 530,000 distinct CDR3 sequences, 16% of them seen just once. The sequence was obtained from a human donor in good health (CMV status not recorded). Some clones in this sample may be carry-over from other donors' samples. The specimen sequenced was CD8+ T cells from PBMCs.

CDR3 in DNA: TGTGCCAGCAGCTTAATGGGGGGTTCCTACGAGCAGTACTTC. Translation gives CASSLMGGSYEQYF. This sequence joins TRBV7-8 and TRBJ2-7; possible D gene TRBD2, 6 bases. Germline lookup yields CDR1 SGHVS and CDR2 FQNEAQ. The CDR3 has 14 residues. Trimming pared 2 bases from V and 1 base from J, leaving 9 bases between.